This T cell receptor beta chain was obtained from a study of human T cells and chemical hapten exposure. CDR3 size: 13 residues. The ends lost 5 bases at V and 2 bases at J; junction bases unmatched: 6. CDR1 is DFQATT, CDR2 SNEGSKA, per germline (reference sequence). Documented time point: patch test 2, 6 weeks after DPC sensitization. Stated treatment: therapeutic diphenylcyclopropenone sensitization with weekly scalp DPC. One entry per CDR3 protein, called by TCRdb with MiXCR from the RACE reads. The top ten hold around 7.3% of the sample, which has roughly 69,000 distinct CDR3 sequences, approximately 10% seen once.

The source material was whole blood, sampled in connection with sensitization to the hapten diphenylcyclopropenone (DPC). The chain employs TRBV20-1 and TRBJ2-7; 7 bases agree with TRBD1. The source of this sequence is a woman aged 45 to 65 with alopecia areata. Some clones in this sample may be carry-over from other donors' samples. CDR3 sequence (DNA): TGCAGTGCTCGACGGGACAGTCCCTACGAGCAGTACTTC. Its protein is CSARRDSPYEQYF.